These T cell receptor beta chains were read from a single sample in a study of radiation and T cells in renal cell carcinoma. Only in-frame clones appear in the TCRdb table, and some are missing; sequencing was by immunoSEQ multiplex PCR. The sample contains about 130,000 clones, roughly 80% of which appear only once. The input for sequencing was blood, taken from a patient whose treatment included radiotherapy and nephrectomy. The receptors here all came from an older woman with renal cell carcinoma. Each CDR3 is given with its conserved first and last residue. A D gene is named only where the DNA matches it firmly. Size is omitted from some rows. Given values are once, few, many or a class for expanded clones.

J: TRBJ1-4; size: few; V: TRBV19; D: TRBD1; CDR3: CASSYRGLDNEKLFF; DNA: TGTGCCAGTAGTTACAGGGGGCTGGATAATGAAAAACTGTTTTTT
J: TRBJ2-5; size: -; V: TRBV6-5; D: -; CDR3: CASSYRPPTRETQYF; DNA: TGTGCCAGCAGTTACAGACCCCCTACCCGAGAGACCCAGTACTTC
J: TRBJ2-4; size: -; V: TRBV5-6; D: TRBD1; CDR3: CASRMGQGAQNIQYF; DNA: TGTGCCAGCAGGATGGGACAGGGGGCCCAAAACATTCAGTACTTC
J: TRBJ1-2; size: few; V: TRBV6-6; D: -; CDR3: CASSPGTDYGYTF; DNA: TGTGCCAGCAGCCCCGGGACGGACTATGGCTACACCTTC
J: TRBJ2-7; size: -; V: TRBV7-9; D: -; CDR3: CASSLGQGDDEQYF; DNA: TGTGCCAGCAGCTTGGGGCAAGGGGACGACGAGCAGTACTTC
J: TRBJ2-7; size: -; V: TRBV7-2; D: -; CDR3: CASSSGQYLHEQYF; DNA: TGTGCCAGCAGCTCAGGACAGTATCTCCACGAGCAGTACTTC
J: TRBJ1-5; size: -; V: TRBV19; D: -; CDR3: CASSMGLNQPQHF; DNA: TGTGCCAGTAGTATGGGTTTGAATCAGCCCCAGCATTTT
J: TRBJ2-5; size: -; V: TRBV5-6; D: TRBD1; CDR3: CASSVLPGQQETQYF; DNA: TGTGCCAGCAGCGTACTCCCGGGACAGCAAGAGACCCAGTACTTC
J: TRBJ2-5; size: -; V: TRBV11-2; D: TRBD2; CDR3: CASSLIAGGPSGETQYF; DNA: TGTGCCAGCAGCTTAATTGCGGGGGGGCCATCGGGAGAGACCCAGTACTTC
J: TRBJ2-1; size: -; V: TRBV10-3; D: TRBD1; CDR3: CAISDTGVAYNEQFF; DNA: TGTGCCATCAGTGATACAGGGGTGGCCTACAATGAGCAGTTCTTC
J: TRBJ2-5; size: -; V: TRBV28; D: TRBD2; CDR3: CASSLPPGLAGDETQYF; DNA: TGTGCCAGCAGTCTCCCCCCCGGGCTAGCGGGAGACGAGACCCAGTACTTC
J: TRBJ2-6; size: -; V: TRBV6-5; D: -; CDR3: CASRVPGVANVLTF; DNA: TGTGCCAGCAGAGTACCGGGGGTTGCCAACGTCCTGACTTTC
J: TRBJ1-4; size: -; V: TRBV7-9; D: -; CDR3: CASSSQPNEKLFF; DNA: TGTGCCAGCAGCTCCCAACCCAATGAAAAACTGTTTTTT
J: TRBJ2-5; size: -; V: TRBV19; D: -; CDR3: CASGYPGQYQETQYF; DNA: TGTGCCAGTGGATACCCCGGACAGTACCAAGAGACCCAGTACTTC
J: TRBJ2-7; size: -; V: TRBV11-2; D: -; CDR3: CASSPDSYEQYF; DNA: TGTGCCAGCAGCCCCGACAGCTACGAGCAGTACTTC
J: TRBJ1-4; size: -; V: TRBV27; D: -; CDR3: CASTPRGAGRKNPVGNEKLFF; DNA: TGTGCCAGCACCCCTCGAGGCGCGGGACGTAAAAATCCTGTAGGAAATGAAAAACTGTTTTTT
J: TRBJ2-1; size: -; V: TRBV4-1; D: TRBD1; CDR3: CASSLQGPRNEQFF; DNA: TGCGCCAGCAGCCTACAGGGGCCGCGCAATGAGCAGTTCTTC
J: TRBJ2-7; size: few; V: TRBV19; D: -; CDR3: CASRGGLSYEQYF; DNA: TGTGCCAGTAGGGGAGGCCTTTCCTACGAGCAGTACTTC
J: TRBJ2-7; size: -; V: TRBV5-4; D: -; CDR3: CASSFGWTPYEQYF; DNA: TGTGCCAGCAGCTTCGGATGGACTCCCTACGAGCAGTACTTC
J: TRBJ1-3; size: -; V: TRBV28; D: -; CDR3: CASSSRGGTGNTIYF; DNA: TGTGCCAGCAGTAGCAGGGGAGGGACTGGAAACACCATATATTTT
J: TRBJ2-5; size: -; V: TRBV29-1; D: TRBD2; CDR3: CSVGGPSGSETQYF; DNA: TGCAGCGTGGGGGGGCCTAGCGGGTCAGAGACCCAGTACTTC
J: TRBJ1-5; size: -; V: TRBV21-1; D: -; CDR3: CASSKGENQPQHF; DNA: TGTGCCAGCAGCAAAGGTGAGAATCAGCCCCAGCATTTT
J: TRBJ2-4; size: -; V: TRBV5-6; D: -; CDR3: CASSLQGGAGNIQYF; DNA: TGTGCCAGCAGCCTACAGGGAGGGGCCGGAAACATTCAGTACTTC
J: TRBJ2-3; size: -; V: TRBV6-5; D: TRBD1; CDR3: CASSWTGGGDTQYF; DNA: TGTGCCAGCAGTTGGACAGGGGGCGGTGATACGCAGTATTTT
J: TRBJ2-3; size: -; V: TRBV5-1; D: -; CDR3: CASSLIQGTTDTQYF; DNA: TGCGCCAGCAGCTTGATCCAGGGAACCACAGATACGCAGTATTTT
J: TRBJ1-1; size: -; V: TRBV6-1; D: -; CDR3: CASSLRTGNTEAFF; DNA: TGTGCCAGCAGTCTAAGGACGGGGAACACTGAAGCTTTCTTT
J: TRBJ1-2; size: -; V: TRBV27; D: TRBD1; CDR3: CASSLTPGGMGGYTF; DNA: TGTGCCAGCAGTTTAACCCCAGGGGGAATGGGGGGCTACACCTTC
J: TRBJ2-7; size: -; V: TRBV6-5; D: TRBD2; CDR3: CASSAPSGSYEQYF; DNA: TGTGCCAGCAGTGCACCTAGCGGATCGTACGAGCAGTACTTC
J: TRBJ1-1; size: -; V: TRBV11-2; D: TRBD1; CDR3: CASSLEIQGTTEAFF; DNA: TGTGCCAGCAGCTTAGAGATACAGGGGACCACTGAAGCTTTCTTT
J: TRBJ1-4; size: few; V: TRBV7-6; D: -; CDR3: CASSLEVGVGEKLFF; DNA: TGTGCCAGCAGCTTAGAGGTCGGGGTTGGAGAAAAACTGTTTTTT
J: TRBJ1-1; size: -; V: TRBV25-1; D: -; CDR3: CASSASGAWSTEAFF; DNA: TGTGCCAGCAGTGCCTCCGGGGCGTGGAGCACTGAAGCTTTCTTT
J: TRBJ1-5; size: -; V: TRBV5-1; D: -; CDR3: CASSLDSGNQPQHF; DNA: TGCGCCAGCAGCTTGGATAGTGGGAATCAGCCCCAGCATTTT
J: TRBJ1-1; size: -; V: TRBV11-2; D: -; CDR3: CASSLSGGVTFF; DNA: TGTGCCAGCAGTTTGTCTGGCGGGGTAACTTTCTTT
J: TRBJ2-2; size: -; V: TRBV5-1; D: TRBD1; CDR3: CASSPGTGLRPGELFF; DNA: TGCGCCAGCAGCCCTGGGACAGGGTTGCGCCCCGGGGAGCTGTTTTTT
J: TRBJ2-1; size: few; V: TRBV4-1; D: -; CDR3: CASSHPGGDEQFF; DNA: TGCGCCAGCAGCCACCCCGGCGGGGATGAGCAGTTCTTC
J: TRBJ2-5; size: -; V: TRBV4-1; D: TRBD1; CDR3: CASSLGQGAEETQYF; DNA: TGCGCCAGCAGCCTAGGACAGGGGGCGGAAGAGACCCAGTACTTC
J: TRBJ1-4; size: -; V: TRBV6-1; D: -; CDR3: CAIRDFEEKLFF; DNA: TGTGCCATAAGGGACTTTGAGGAAAAACTGTTTTTT
J: TRBJ2-4; size: -; V: TRBV18; D: TRBD2; CDR3: CASSPTSGGAGIKNIQYF; DNA: TGTGCCAGCTCACCGACTAGCGGGGGGGCCGGGATCAAAAACATTCAGTACTTC
J: TRBJ2-7; size: once; V: TRBV7-9; D: TRBD1; CDR3: CASSSWTGRIYEQYF; DNA: TGTGCCAGCAGCTCCTGGACAGGGAGGATTTACGAGCAGTACTTC
J: TRBJ2-2; size: once; V: TRBV7-9; D: -; CDR3: CASSLRTANTGELFF; DNA: TGTGCCAGCAGCTTGCGGACGGCCAACACCGGGGAGCTGTTTTTT
J: TRBJ2-7; size: -; V: TRBV5-1; D: TRBD2; CDR3: CASSLRETSGGVDEQYF; DNA: TGCGCCAGCAGCTTGAGGGAGACTAGCGGGGGGGTGGACGAGCAGTACTTC